This T cell receptor beta chain was observed in a study of post-analysis software for immune sequencing data (dated by TCRdb to the mid-2010s). About the full investigation: Disease courses on record covered relapsing-remitting, secondary progressive and progressive-relapsing multiple sclerosis, though some patients had no subtype annotation. The patient repertoires were compared against approximately eleven previously published healthy control repertoires obtained from donors aged 6 to 25 years. A subset of samples was prepared in parallel using single-end sample barcoding, then pooled and co-amplified after Illumina adapter ligation. The paper's findings and limits, for the study overall: Compared with controls, multiple sclerosis patients had significantly lower normalized Chao1 diversity, a finding suggesting substantial peripheral T-cell clonal expansion. Patients showed significantly higher frequencies than controls for several TRBV segments, among them TRBV5-6, TRBV5-1 and TRBV20-1. The control group was slightly older than the multiple sclerosis patient group. Strong co-clustering of samples prepared in the same batch was shown by direct clustering with F measure, prompting a batch-effect correction.

As concerns this clonotype: Its antigen is still unknown. Base qualities are not at hand, and no much larger clone is one base apart.

The CDR1 and CDR2 encoded by the germline V gene are SGDLS and YYNGEE. The CDR3 has 15 amino acids, counting the end cysteine and phenylalanine. Left in the record is the CDR3 DNA by itself, 45 bases read in frame from the first base. The V and J ends are trimmed by 4 bases and 6 bases, leaving 19 bases between them. To demonstrate the VDJtools post-analysis software, TCR beta repertoires were profiled from the peripheral blood of roughly 12 young patients with multiple sclerosis. Multiple sclerosis patients were children and adolescents aged roughly 6 to 16 years. Libraries were built with PCR. For sequencing, an Illumina HiSeq 2500 was employed. Unique molecular identifiers were incorporated into TCR beta cDNA libraries to reduce PCR and sequencing biases. Approximately 500,000 cDNA molecules were obtained per 1 to 10 million input T cells, so each molecule approximated one T cell. The same protocol used for the earlier healthy control dataset was applied to prepare and sequence the patient libraries. Within a given batch, samples were prepared together, multiplexed and sequenced on the same HiSeq lane. As for the original processing: MIGEC handled the raw barcoded reads, throwing out single-read molecular identifier groups before consensus assembly and CDR3 extraction. VDJtools was used for post-analysis of the clonotype tables, with diversity normalized by down-sampling every dataset to the smallest sample size. In repertoire overlap clustering, CDR3 amino acid sequences, but not nucleotide sequences, were matched to correct batch-related cross-sample contamination. The public reads were reanalyzed by TCRdb: fastp trimming at Q25, MiXCR alignment, in-frame beta chains only. All rows with the same CDR3 protein become a single entry with the most common DNA and genes. TCRdb's processing, not the study's, gives the V and J calls here. Within this sample are fewer than 850,000 distinct CDR3 sequences, with roughly 27% of them counted one time only. The top ten clonotypes cover under 0.7% of the sample.

This receptor was identified in a girl aged 5-17 years with multiple sclerosis. The sequencing input was blood. The chain employs TRBV9 and TRBJ1-1; the D gene is perhaps TRBD1, from 6 matching bases. The bases are TGTGCCAGCAGCACGCGACAGGACCTTTGGGCTGAAGCTTTCTTT. Protein translation: CASSTRQDLWAEAFF.